This T cell receptor beta chain was sequenced in a study of blood T cells in healthy people across ages. Then a second PCR, running about 6 to 12 cycles, was carried out with a sample-barcoded 5' primer and a J-beta primer mix. One entry per CDR3 protein, called by TCRdb with MiXCR from the 5' RACE reads. The sample records hundreds of thousands of distinct CDR3 sequences, around 25% being singletons. This same sample was also part of a study on T cells of mothers and their children. As that report states: It was found that thymic selection shapes TCR recombination output similarly in related and unrelated pairs.

The sequenced material came from blood. The receptor's source is a boy between 10 and 17 years old in good health.

DNA for the CDR3: TGCAGCGTTAGGGGGGTCCTTAATTATGGCTACACCTTC. Translated: CSVRGVLNYGYTF. J is TRBJ1-2 and V is TRBV29-1, with D possibly being TRBD1 (6 bases). The V gene's germline CDR1 is SQVTM and CDR2 ANQGSEA. V was trimmed by 5 bases and J by 5 bases, leaving 15 bases between them. The CDR3 is made up of 13 amino acids.